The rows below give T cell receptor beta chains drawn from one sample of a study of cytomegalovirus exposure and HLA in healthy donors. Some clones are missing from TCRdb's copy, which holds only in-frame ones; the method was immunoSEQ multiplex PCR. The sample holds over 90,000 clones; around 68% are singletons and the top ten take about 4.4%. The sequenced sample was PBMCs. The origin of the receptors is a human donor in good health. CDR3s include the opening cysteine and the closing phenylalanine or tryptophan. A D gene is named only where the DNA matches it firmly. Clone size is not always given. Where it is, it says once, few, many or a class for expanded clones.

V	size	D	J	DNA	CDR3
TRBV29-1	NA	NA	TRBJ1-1	TGCAGCGTTGAAGGCGGAATGAACACTGAAGCTTTCTTT	CSVEGGMNTEAFF
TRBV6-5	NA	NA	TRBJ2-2	TGTGCCAGCTACGAGGTCTCTGTGACCGGGGAGCTGTTTTTT	CASYEVSVTGELFF
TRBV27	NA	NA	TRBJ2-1	TGTGCCAGCAGTTCCCCGGGGGCGGGGGAGTACAATGAGCAGTTCTTC	CASSSPGAGEYNEQFF
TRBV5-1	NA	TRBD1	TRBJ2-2	TGCGCCAGCAGCTCGGGGTACGCCACGACAGGGACCGGGGAGCTGTTTTTT	CASSSGYATTGTGELFF
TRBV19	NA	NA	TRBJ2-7	TGTGCCAGTAGTATGGGTACCCACTACTACGAGCAGTACTTC	CASSMGTHYYEQYF
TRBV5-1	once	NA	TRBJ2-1	TGCGCCAGCAGCGTAGGGCTAGCAAGCTCCTACAATGAGCAGTTCTTC	CASSVGLASSYNEQFF
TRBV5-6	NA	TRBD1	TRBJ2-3	TGTGCCAGCAGCACCGGGACAGGAAGACCCACAGATACGCAGTATTTT	CASSTGTGRPTDTQYF
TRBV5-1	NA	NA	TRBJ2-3	TGCGCCAGCAGTCTGACGGGAGTAGACACAGATACGCAGTATTTT	CASSLTGVDTDTQYF
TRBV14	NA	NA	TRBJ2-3	TGTGCCAGCAGCCTCAACCGGCTAGCGACCACAGATACGCAGTATTTT	CASSLNRLATTDTQYF
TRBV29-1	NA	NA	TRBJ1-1	TGCAGCGTTGGATTTAGGTCAGGGGTTAAGGCTGAAGCTTTCTTT	CSVGFRSGVKAEAFF
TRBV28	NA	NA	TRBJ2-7	TGTGCCAGCAGTCCACCCTTAGCGGAAATGGGTCCACACGGTGGGACCTACGAGCAGTACTTC	CASSPPLAEMGPHGGTYEQYF
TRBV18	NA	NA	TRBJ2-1	TGTGCCAGCTCACCAGTGGAGGTCTCCTACAATGAGCAGTTCTTC	CASSPVEVSYNEQFF
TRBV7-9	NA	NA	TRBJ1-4	TGTGCCAGCAGCTCGGACTGGTGGAAAGTTAATGAAAAACTGTTTTTT	CASSSDWWKVNEKLFF
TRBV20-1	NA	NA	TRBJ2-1	TGCAGTGCTAGAGTAGCGCGTACTCAGTTCTTC	CSARVARTQFF
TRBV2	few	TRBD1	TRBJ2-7	TGTGCCAGCAGTGAAGACAGGGGGATCACCTACTCCTACGAGCAGTACTTC	CASSEDRGITYSYEQYF
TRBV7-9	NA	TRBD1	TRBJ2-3	TGTGCCAGCAGCTTAGGGCAGGGGGAAGCGAGCACAGATACGCAGTATTTT	CASSLGQGEASTDTQYF
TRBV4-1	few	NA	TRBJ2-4	TGCGCCAGCAGCCAAGGGGCAAGGGACTTCGGAAACATTCAGTACTTC	CASSQGARDFGNIQYF
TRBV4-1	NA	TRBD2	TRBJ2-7	TGCGCCAGCAGCCTCCCTAGCGGGAGTTGGAACGAGCAGTACTTC	CASSLPSGSWNEQYF
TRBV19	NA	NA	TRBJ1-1	TGTGCCAGTAGCCTGGGACACCCGAACACTGAAGCTTTCTTT	CASSLGHPNTEAFF
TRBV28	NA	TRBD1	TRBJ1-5	TGTGCCAGCAGTTTAGGACAGGGATTCCGTCAGCCCCAGCATTTT	CASSLGQGFRQPQHF
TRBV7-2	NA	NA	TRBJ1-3	TGTGCCAGCAGCTTAACAACGGGTGTCTCTGGAAACACCATATATTTT	CASSLTTGVSGNTIYF
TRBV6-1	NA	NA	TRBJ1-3	TGTGCCAGCCTGACTTCTGGAAACACCATATATTTT	CASLTSGNTIYF
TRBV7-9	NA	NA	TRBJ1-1	TGTGCCAGCAGCTTAGAAGGCCTCGGGCGGGGGACTGAAGCTTTCTTT	CASSLEGLGRGTEAFF
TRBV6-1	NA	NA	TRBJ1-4	TGTGCCAGCGCACGGTATAATGAAAAACTGTTTTTT	CASARYNEKLFF
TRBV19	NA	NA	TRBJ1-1	TGTGCCAGTAGTATAGGGGGGGATGAAGCTTTCTTT	CASSIGGDEAFF
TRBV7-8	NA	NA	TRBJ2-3	TGTGCCAGCAGCTTAGTCGCAGGGTCTGGCACAGATACGCAGTATTTT	CASSLVAGSGTDTQYF
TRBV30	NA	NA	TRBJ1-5	TGTGCCTGCGGCGGAAATCAGCCCCAGCATTTT	CACGGNQPQHF
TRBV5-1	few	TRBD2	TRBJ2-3	TGCGCCAGCAGCGAGAGCGGGATTTTAACAGATACGCAGTATTTT	CASSESGILTDTQYF
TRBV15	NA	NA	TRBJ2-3	TGTGCCACCAGCAGGGTGGCGGGGGATACGCAGTATTTT	CATSRVAGDTQYF
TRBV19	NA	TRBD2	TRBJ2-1	TGTGCCAGTAAAGACGGGGCTAGCGGGAGTAGGAATGAGCAGTTCTTC	CASKDGASGSRNEQFF
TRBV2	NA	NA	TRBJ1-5	TGTGCCAGCAGTGAAGTATTTGATCAGCCCCAGCATTTT	CASSEVFDQPQHF
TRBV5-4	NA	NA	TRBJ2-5	TGTGCCAGCAGCTTGTTTACTCCGGGGGTGGAGACCCAGTACTTC	CASSLFTPGVETQYF
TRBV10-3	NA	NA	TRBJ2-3	TGTGCCATCAGTGAGTCAACTAGTAGGGATACGCAGTATTTT	CAISESTSRDTQYF
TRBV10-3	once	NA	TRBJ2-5	TGTGCCATCAGTGAGGGAGGAATACAAGAGACCCAGTACTTC	CAISEGGIQETQYF
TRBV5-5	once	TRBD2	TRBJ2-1	TGTGCCAGCAGCTTGCGAGGGGGACTAGCGGACAATGAGCAGTTCTTC	CASSLRGGLADNEQFF
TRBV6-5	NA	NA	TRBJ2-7	TGTGCCAGCAGTTACGACTTCGGGGGTACCTACGAGCAGTACTTC	CASSYDFGGTYEQYF
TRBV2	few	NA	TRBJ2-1	TGTGCCAGCAGTCCGGTGGATGAGCAGTTCTTC	CASSPVDEQFF
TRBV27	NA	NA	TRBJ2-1	TGTGCCAGCAGTTTATCCTTCAGCGGCTACAATGAGCAGTTCTTC	CASSLSFSGYNEQFF
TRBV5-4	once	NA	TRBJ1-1	TGTGCCAGCAGCTTGGCCTTCTCGGGGGGTGAAGCTTTCTTT	CASSLAFSGGEAFF
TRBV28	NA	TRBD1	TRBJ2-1	TGTGCCAGCATGACAGGGGGCTACAATGAGCAGTTCTTC	CASMTGGYNEQFF
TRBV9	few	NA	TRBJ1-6	TGTGCCAGCAGCCTAGGATCGCTAAATTCACCCCTCCACTTT	CASSLGSLNSPLHF
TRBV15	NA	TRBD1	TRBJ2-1	TGTGCCACCAGTGACAGGGACAACCGCCAGGAGCAGCTCTTC	CATSDRDNRQEQLF
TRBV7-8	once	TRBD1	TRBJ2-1	TGTGCCAGCAGCTACCAGGGGGCCATTGGAAATGAGCAGTTCTTC	CASSYQGAIGNEQFF
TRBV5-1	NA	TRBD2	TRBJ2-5	TGCGCCAGCAGCCGGGGACTAGCTTCTCAAGAGACCCAGTACTTC	CASSRGLASQETQYF
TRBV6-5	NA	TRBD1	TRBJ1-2	TGTGCCAGCAGTTACTTCGGGACAGGGGGCGCGGGAACCTACACCTTC	CASSYFGTGGAGTYTF
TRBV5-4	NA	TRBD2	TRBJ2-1	TGTGCCAGCAGCTTGGGACTAGCGGGAGCAGTAAATGAGCAGTTCTTC	CASSLGLAGAVNEQFF
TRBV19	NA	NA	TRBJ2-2	TGTGCCAGTAGTATAGGCCCGGGGTGGGGCACCGGGGAGCTGTTTTTT	CASSIGPGWGTGELFF
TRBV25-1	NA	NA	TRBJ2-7	TGTGCCAGCAGTGAAGGTGGAGCAGGGAACCACGAGCAGTACTTC	CASSEGGAGNHEQYF
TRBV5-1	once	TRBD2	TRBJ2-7	TGCGCCAGCAGCCCGAACCCAGGGACTAGTTTCTACGAGCAGTACTTC	CASSPNPGTSFYEQYF
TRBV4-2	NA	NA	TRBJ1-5	TGTGCCAGCAGCCAAATTGGGGCTCAGCCCCAGCATTTT	CASSQIGAQPQHF
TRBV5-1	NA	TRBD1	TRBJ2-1	TGCGCCAGCAGCCGGGGACAGGGGGGGCAATACAATGAGCAGTTCTTC	CASSRGQGGQYNEQFF
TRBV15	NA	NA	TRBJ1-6	TGTGCCACCAGCAGAGATCGAGGGATCGGTTCACCCCTCCACTTT	CATSRDRGIGSPLHF
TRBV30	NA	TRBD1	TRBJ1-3	TGTGCCTGGAGTCGCGAAGGGGCAGGGGGAGGAAACACCATATATTTT	CAWSREGAGGGNTIYF
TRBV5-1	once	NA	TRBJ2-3	TGCGCCAGCAGCTTGGAGCCCCCGGTAGATACGCAGTATTTT	CASSLEPPVDTQYF
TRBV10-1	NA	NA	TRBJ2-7	TGCGCCAGCAGTGAGTCAGGCAGGGGCGAGCAGTACTTC	CASSESGRGEQYF
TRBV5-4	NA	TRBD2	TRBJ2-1	TGTGCCAGCAGCATCCGGACTAGCGGCCAATCCTACAATGAGCAGTTCTTC	CASSIRTSGQSYNEQFF
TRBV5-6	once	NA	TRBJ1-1	TGTGCCAGCAGCTTGGTTTGGCTAGACGAGACTGAAGCTTTCTTT	CASSLVWLDETEAFF
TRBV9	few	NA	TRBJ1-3	TGTGCCAGCAGCGCACAGGACGACTCGAGCTACTTCTCTGGAAACACCATATATTTT	CASSAQDDSSYFSGNTIYF
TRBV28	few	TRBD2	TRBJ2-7	TGTGCCAGCAGTTTTCCCCTAGCGGGAAGCGACGAGCAGTACTTC	CASSFPLAGSDEQYF
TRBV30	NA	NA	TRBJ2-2	TGTGCCTGGAGTTGGAGTGGGGACACCGACACCGGGGAGCTGTTTTTT	CAWSWSGDTDTGELFF